This T cell receptor beta chain was sequenced in a study of cytomegalovirus exposure and HLA in healthy donors (dated by TCRdb to the late 2010s). General notes on the study: According to an earlier analysis of around 600 of the donors, about 179 million T cells yielded roughly 100 million unique TCR beta sequences and approximately 300 Gb of sequence data. Every repertoire in the discovery cohort had been generated on one and the same sequencing platform. Roughly 5 DR-DQ haplotypes were handled as single units for association and clustering because linkage in the cohort was strong. Across around 400 genotyped donors of the cohort, an average of approximately 240,000 unique TCR beta nucleotide sequences per donor were sequenced, and 15% to 20% of those sequences were non-productive. The study profiled the T cell repertoires of more than 500 subjects by immunosequencing and related them to cytomegalovirus serostatus. An early release that covered about 600 HLA-typed donors contained approximately 300 gigabases of sequencing data and 80 million or so unique TCR sequences. A later genetic analysis used genome-wide SNP genotypes for about 60% of the roughly 700 donors, treating that subset as a discovery cohort. Donor age, sex, ethnicity and CMV serostatus were compiled together with the repertoire data. An earlier analysis of approximately 630 of the donors applied high-throughput TCR beta sequencing to assess whether each TCR beta V gene segment acted as functional or pseudogenic. The number of typed donors differed by locus: about 620-640 for A, B, C, DRB1 and DQB1; some 500 for DQA1; some 610 for DPA1; and around 490 for DPB1. Of the roughly 420 genotyped donors, 81% were placed in the genetic ancestry cluster associated with self-reported Caucasian donors. To predict cytomegalovirus infection status, the study combined high-throughput TCR immunosequencing, statistical association of individual TCRs with disease status, and machine learning. The study aimed to test whether signatures of past pathogen exposure could be identified by cataloging public T cell receptors. In the later analysis, no new phenotypic data were used to find candidate immune exposures; instead, reliance was placed on TCR beta sequences and their occurrence across donors. A separate validation cohort of roughly 130 different subjects was used in addition to the roughly 700-subject first cohort. HLA typing included class I and class II loci at four-digit resolution. A later analysis re-examined previously published TCR beta repertoires from around 670 donors and added high-resolution HLA genotyping to investigate patterns of TCR occurrence.

The library was produced with the immunoSEQ multiplex PCR assay. For the multiplex PCR, a mixture combining 60 forward primers for TCR Vbeta segments and 13 reverse primers for TCR Jbeta segments was used. A multiplex PCR assay on genomic DNA amplified the CDR3 region of rearranged TCR beta genes. The amplified TCR beta libraries were sequenced on the Illumina HiSeq System as 87-base-pair reads. Per the original workflow: Across the 666 repertoires, a later analysis counted roughly 77 million unique TCR beta chains, 9 million to 14 million of which were shared by at least two donors. To remove PCR and sequencing errors, raw reads were error-corrected and collapsed into unique sequences using a nearest-neighbor algorithm that merged closely related sequences. CDR3 sequences were aligned to IMGT reference sequences to assign V, D and J gene segments. For a sequence to be retained, a match of at least six nucleotides was required to both a V gene segment and a J gene segment. A rearrangement was called productive if the CDR3 had no stop codons and remained in frame with V and J, and every other rearrangement was called non-productive. Following IMGT convention, CDR3 was defined as the stretch from the second conserved V-encoded cysteine up to the conserved J-encoded phenylalanine. In an earlier analysis of approximately 590 of the donors, sequences lacking an unambiguous match to a single V gene segment were excluded. An earlier analysis of 500 to 700 of the donors classified V segments as functional when productive rearrangements were above 56.7% and as segregating when the standard deviation between donors was above 5%. To diagnose cytomegalovirus status from the catalog of TCR beta chain sequences, a statistical classification framework was built. In a later analysis, TCR nucleotide sequences were compared against IMGT/GENE-DB human TR gene sequences so that V and J genes could be assigned. A later analysis assigned CDR3 sequences and most-parsimonious VDJ recombination scenarios with the TCRdist pipeline. A later analysis defined each TCR beta chain by its CDR3 amino acid sequence plus V-gene family, and excluded reads lacking a unique V-gene family. To address suspected cross-contamination and a sequencing artifact, a later analysis removed 592 highly shared, low-generation-probability nucleotide sequences. In a later analysis, a clonal expansion index was calculated for each public chain from normalized within-repertoire ranks of inferred template counts. In a later analysis, generation probabilities were computed using a VDJ recombination model fitted to out-of-frame rearrangements, and the results were checked against IGoR. Hypergeometric tests were used in a later analysis to score TCR-TCR, TCR-HLA and TCR-CMV co-occurrence, with a repertoire-size bias correction applied to the TCR pairs. False discovery rates were estimated in a later analysis by permuting HLA or CMV assignments 20 times. In a later analysis, co-occurring TCRs were grouped with DBSCAN, and TCRdist sequence similarity was added when clustering was performed within HLA-allele-positive subsets. Repertoires with fewer than 30,000 or more than 120,000 public chains were left out of co-occurrence clustering, as were roughly five repertoires with anomalous nucleotide sharing. The clones in this table, taken by TCRdb from immuneACCESS, are in-frame only. Not every clone is retained; where verified, under half of the shortfall comes from an unresolved V gene, and the cause of the rest is unknown. V and J calls and clone size follow that table, whereas D and trimming were derived from the DNA. Present in this sample are some 63,000 clones, 83% of which were seen just once. The ten most abundant clones make up about 1.5% of the sample.

In total, around 600 healthy bone marrow donors made up the cohort. All cohort members were sampled while nominally healthy, although unrecorded immune exposures were likely present. Of the approximately 610 cohort members, 250 to 300 had positive CMV serostatus and roughly 350 had negative CMV serostatus, and CMV serostatus was not recorded for the donor. A peripheral blood sample was provided by each donor, and peripheral blood mononuclear cells were used for TCR beta sequencing. The Qiagen DNeasy Blood Extraction Kit was used to extract genomic DNA from the blood cell samples. On this clone itself: The clone's antigen remains unknown. Base quality data are lacking; no much larger clone is found one base away.

CDR1 is given as SGHDT and CDR2 as YYEEEE, both from the germline V gene. The CDR3 contains 16 residues, cysteine and phenylalanine counted. The DNA shown is the 48-base CDR3, in frame from base 1. At the junction V is shortened by 3 bases and J by 3 bases; bases outside the gene matches: 3. Study-wide conclusions, independent of this receptor: In a later analysis, 16,951 TCR beta sequences were associated with specific HLA alleles at a false discovery rate of 0.05. A further reported finding was that TCR beta sequences accurately predicted the HLA-A and HLA-B alleles for most subjects in the first cohort. The authors suggested that the approach could potentially be generalized to other disease states and immunological phenotypes. The only immune exposure information available for the cohort was CMV serostatus. The 87-base-pair reads could not distinguish some IMGT-functional V segments, including TRBV6-2 and TRBV6-3, so those segments were excluded. Because HLA typing was unavailable for some donors at each locus, only the typed subset was used in association tests. Most TCR sequences were observed very rarely across donors, whereas some public TCRs were present in many individuals. The sequencing pipeline was judged likely to have produced a cluster of highly shared sequence variants as a technical artifact. When HLA alleles, especially DR and DQ, strongly co-occurred, attributing TCR associations to individual alleles was difficult. In both the original and validation cohorts, the classifier was reported to diagnose cytomegalovirus status with high specificity and sensitivity. An earlier analysis of 587 of the donors showed that most TCR beta V segments appeared in productive rearrangements either about 87% or about 30% of the time, which broadly matched IMGT annotations. V-gene and J-gene trimming of TCR beta chains was associated with a missense DCLRE1C variant in a later genetic analysis, and the association was replicated in an independent cohort. According to a later analysis, TCR association rates differed among HLA loci, with DRB1 alleles showing the most associated TCRs and HLA-C alleles showing the fewest. In vitro tests confirmed that a few of the cytomegalovirus-associated TCR beta chains recognize cytomegalovirus antigens. Compared with the 666-donor mean, donors in an Asian-associated ancestry cluster had fewer N-insertions in productive TCRs, according to a later genetic analysis. In a later analysis, most CMV-associated TCR beta chains were found to appear HLA-restricted, with HLA associations seemingly driven largely by CMV exposure. Presence/absence analyses assumed roughly uniform sequencing depth across donors, an assumption that may not hold. Because counts were too low, seventeen rarely observed V segments, including chromosome 9 orphons, were left out of the earlier analysis of about 500 of the donors. A total of about 180 TCR beta chains were listed by the study as associated with cytomegalovirus. In this cohort, only TCR beta chains were sequenced, and detectable features were limited by the absence of alpha or paired-chain data. Compared with equally common non-associated chains, HLA-associated TCR beta chains in a later analysis were more clonally expanded and had lower generation probabilities. Correlated functional status among segregating V segments might be attributable to linkage disequilibrium, but an unknown experimental factor could not be ruled out. According to a later analysis, parvovirus B19, influenza, CMV and Epstein-Barr virus appeared linked to several top co-occurrence clusters.

Sequencing was carried out using PBMCs. This receptor chain uses TRBV5-6 and TRBJ2-3; 14 bases in the middle match TRBD2. The source of this sequence is a human donor in good health. The CDR3 amino acid sequence is: CASSSGLAGGTDTQYF. The nucleotide sequence is TGTGCCAGCAGCTCCGGACTAGCGGGAGGAACAGATACGCAGTATTTT.